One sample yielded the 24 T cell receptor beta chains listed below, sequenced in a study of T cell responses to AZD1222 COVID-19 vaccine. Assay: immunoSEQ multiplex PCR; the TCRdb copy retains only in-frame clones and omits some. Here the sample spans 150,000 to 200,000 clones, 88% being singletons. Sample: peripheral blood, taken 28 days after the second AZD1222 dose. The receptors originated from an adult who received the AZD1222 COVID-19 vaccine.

CDR3: CASTPGTGEKSGYTF. CDR3 coding DNA: TGTGCCAGCACTCCGGGGACAGGGGAAAAATCTGGCTACACCTTC. The chain links TRBV25-1 to TRBJ1-2; 10 bases agree with TRBD1. The germline V gene has CDR1 MGHDK and CDR2 SYGVNS. CDR3 size: 15 residues. V trimming: 7 bases; J trimming: 7 bases; junction bases outside the gene matches: 12.

In DNA, the CDR3 is TGTGCCAGCAGCCCCCAAGGCCTCCAGGGGCCACCCCTCCACTTT. Protein: CASSPQGLQGPPLHF. The chain recombines TRBV14 with TRBJ1-6; possible D gene TRBD1, 6 bases. The germline V gene encodes CDR1 SGHDN and CDR2 FVKESK. The CDR3 has 15 amino acids. The germline V and J ends were trimmed by 4 bases and 11 bases, with 18 bases remaining between them.

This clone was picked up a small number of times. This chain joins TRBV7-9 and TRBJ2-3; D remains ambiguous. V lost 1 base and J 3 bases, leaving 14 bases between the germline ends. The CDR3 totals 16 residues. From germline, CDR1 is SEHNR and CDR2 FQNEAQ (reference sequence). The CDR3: CASSLGDIPVTDTQYF. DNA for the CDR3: TGTGCCAGCAGCTTAGGCGACATACCCGTAACAGATACGCAGTATTTT.

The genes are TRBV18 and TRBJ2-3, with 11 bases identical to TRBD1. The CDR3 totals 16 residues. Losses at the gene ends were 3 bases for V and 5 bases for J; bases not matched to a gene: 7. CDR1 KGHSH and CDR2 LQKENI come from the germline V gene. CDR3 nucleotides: TGTGCCAGCTCACCCGGACAGGGGGCGCAAAAAGATACGCAGTATTTT. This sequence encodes CASSPGQGAQKDTQYF.

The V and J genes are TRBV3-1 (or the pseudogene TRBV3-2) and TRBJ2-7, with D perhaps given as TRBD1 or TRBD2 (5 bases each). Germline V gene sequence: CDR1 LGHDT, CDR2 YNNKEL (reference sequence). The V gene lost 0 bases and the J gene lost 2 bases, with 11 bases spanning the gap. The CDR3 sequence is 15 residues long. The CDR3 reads CASSQDWGSAYEQYF. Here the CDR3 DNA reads TGTGCCAGCAGCCAAGATTGGGGGAGTGCCTACGAGCAGTACTTC.

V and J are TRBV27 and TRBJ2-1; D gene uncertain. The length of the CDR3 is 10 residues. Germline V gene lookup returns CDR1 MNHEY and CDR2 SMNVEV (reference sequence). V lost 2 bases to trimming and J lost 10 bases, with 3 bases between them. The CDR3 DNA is TGTGCCAGCAGTTTAGGGGAGCAGTTCTTC. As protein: CASSLGEQFF.

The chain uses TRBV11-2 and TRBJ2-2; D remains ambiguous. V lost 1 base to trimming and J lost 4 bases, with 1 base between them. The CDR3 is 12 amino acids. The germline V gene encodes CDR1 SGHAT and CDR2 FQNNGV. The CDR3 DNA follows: TGTGCCAGCAGCTTAGCCACCGGGGAGCTGTTTTTT. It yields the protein CASSLATGELFF.

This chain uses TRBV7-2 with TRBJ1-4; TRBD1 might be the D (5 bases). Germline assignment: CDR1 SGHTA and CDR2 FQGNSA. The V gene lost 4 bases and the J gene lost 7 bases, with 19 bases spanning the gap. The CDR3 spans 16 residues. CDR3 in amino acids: CASSSFPRGRSEKLFF. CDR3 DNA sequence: TGTGCCAGCAGCTCATTCCCTAGGGGAAGGAGTGAAAAACTGTTTTTT.

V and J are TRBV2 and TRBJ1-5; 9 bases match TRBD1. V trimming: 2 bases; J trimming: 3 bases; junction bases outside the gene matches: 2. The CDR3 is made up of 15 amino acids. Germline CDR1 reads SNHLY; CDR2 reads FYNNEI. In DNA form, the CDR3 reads TGTGCCAGCAGTGAAAGGACAGGGGACAATCAGCCCCAGCATTTT. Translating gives CASSERTGDNQPQHF.

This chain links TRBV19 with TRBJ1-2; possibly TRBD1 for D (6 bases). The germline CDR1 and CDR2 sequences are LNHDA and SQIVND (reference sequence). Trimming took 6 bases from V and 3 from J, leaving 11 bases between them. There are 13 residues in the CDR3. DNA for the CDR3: TGTGCCAGTAGCCTACAGGGTCACTATGGCTACACCTTC. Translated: CASSLQGHYGYTF.

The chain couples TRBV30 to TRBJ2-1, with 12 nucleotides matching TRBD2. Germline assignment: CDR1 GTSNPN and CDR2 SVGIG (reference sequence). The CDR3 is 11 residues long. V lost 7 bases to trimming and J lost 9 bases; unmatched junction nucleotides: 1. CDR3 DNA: TGTGCCTCACTAGCGGGGGGTGAGCAGTTCTTC. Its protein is CASLAGGEQFF.

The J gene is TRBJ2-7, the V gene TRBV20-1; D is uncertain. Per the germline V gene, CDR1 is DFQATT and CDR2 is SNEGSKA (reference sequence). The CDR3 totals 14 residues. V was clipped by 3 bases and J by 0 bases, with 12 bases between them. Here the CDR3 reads CSASYSKSSYEQYF. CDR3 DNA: TGCAGTGCTAGTTACTCGAAAAGCTCCTACGAGCAGTACTTC.

For the CDR3, the DNA is TGCGCCAGCCGTGGGTTGAATTACGAGCAGTACTTC. Its protein product is CASRGLNYEQYF. The chain employs TRBV5-1 and TRBJ2-7; no reliable D call. CDR1 is SGHRS, CDR2 YFSETQ, per germline. Trimming cost V 7 bases and J 4 bases, with 12 bases left between them. The CDR3 has 12 amino acids.

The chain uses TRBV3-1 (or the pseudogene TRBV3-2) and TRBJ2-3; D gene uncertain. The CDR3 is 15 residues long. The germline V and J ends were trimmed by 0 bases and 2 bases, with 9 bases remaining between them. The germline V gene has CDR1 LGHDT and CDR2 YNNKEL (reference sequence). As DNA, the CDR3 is TGTGCCAGCAGCCAAGAGGGCAGGTACACAGATACGCAGTATTTT. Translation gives CASSQEGRYTDTQYF.

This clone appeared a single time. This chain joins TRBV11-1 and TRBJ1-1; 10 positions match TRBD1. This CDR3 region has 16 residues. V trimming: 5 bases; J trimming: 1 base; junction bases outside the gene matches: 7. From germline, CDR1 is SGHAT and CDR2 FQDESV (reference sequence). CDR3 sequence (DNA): TGTGCCAGCAGCCCGGGGGACAGGGGCACGAACACTGAAGCTTTCTTT. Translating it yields CASSPGDRGTNTEAFF. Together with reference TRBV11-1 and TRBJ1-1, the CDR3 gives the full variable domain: EAEVAQSPRYKITEKSQAVAFWCDPISGHATLYWYRQILGQGPELLVQFQDESVVDDSQLPKDRFSAERLKGVDSTLKIQPAELGDSAMYLCASSPGDRGTNTEAFFGQGTRLTVV.

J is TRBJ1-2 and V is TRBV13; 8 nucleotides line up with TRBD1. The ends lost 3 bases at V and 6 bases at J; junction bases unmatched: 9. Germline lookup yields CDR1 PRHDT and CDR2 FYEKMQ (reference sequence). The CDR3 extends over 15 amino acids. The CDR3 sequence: CASSFRRTGINGYTF. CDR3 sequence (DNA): TGTGCCAGCAGCTTCCGGAGGACAGGGATCAATGGCTACACCTTC.

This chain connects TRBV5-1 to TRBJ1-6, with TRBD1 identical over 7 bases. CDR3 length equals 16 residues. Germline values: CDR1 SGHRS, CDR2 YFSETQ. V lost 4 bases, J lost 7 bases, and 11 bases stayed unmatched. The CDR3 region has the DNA TGCGCCAGCAGCCCGGAAGCGGACAGGACGAATTCACCCCTCCACTTT. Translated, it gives CASSPEADRTNSPLHF.

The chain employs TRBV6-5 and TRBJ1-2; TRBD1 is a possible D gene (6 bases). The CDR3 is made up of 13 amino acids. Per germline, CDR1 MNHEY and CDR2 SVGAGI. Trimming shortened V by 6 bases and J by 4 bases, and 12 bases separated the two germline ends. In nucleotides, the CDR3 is TGTGCCAGCAGAGGGACAATCGCCTATGGCTACACCTTC. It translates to CASRGTIAYGYTF.

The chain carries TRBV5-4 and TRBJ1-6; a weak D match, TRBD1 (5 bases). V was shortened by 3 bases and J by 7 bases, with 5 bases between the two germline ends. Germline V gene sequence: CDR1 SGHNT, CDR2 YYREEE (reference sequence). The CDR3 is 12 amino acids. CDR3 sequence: CASSSGNSPLHF. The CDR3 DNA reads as TGTGCCAGCAGCTCAGGGAATTCACCCCTCCACTTT.

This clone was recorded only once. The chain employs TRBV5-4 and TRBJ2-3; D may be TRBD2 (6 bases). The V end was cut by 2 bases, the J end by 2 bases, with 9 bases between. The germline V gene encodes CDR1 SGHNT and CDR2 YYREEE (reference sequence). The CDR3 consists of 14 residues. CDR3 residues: CASSFGGITDTQYF. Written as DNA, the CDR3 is TGTGCCAGCAGCTTCGGGGGAATCACAGATACGCAGTATTTT.

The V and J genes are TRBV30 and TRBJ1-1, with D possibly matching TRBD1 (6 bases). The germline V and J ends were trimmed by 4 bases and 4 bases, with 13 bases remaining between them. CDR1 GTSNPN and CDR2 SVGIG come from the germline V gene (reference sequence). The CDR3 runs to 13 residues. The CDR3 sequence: CAWIRGRFTEAFF. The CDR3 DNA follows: TGTGCCTGGATAAGGGGGAGATTCACTGAAGCTTTCTTT.

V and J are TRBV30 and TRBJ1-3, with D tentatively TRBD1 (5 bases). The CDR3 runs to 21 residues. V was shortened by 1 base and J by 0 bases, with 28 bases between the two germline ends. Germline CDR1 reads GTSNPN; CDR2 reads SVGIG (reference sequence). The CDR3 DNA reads TGTGCCTGGAGTGCGAGGGGCTCCAGCCCCCCACCCCCCAGCTCTGGAAACACCATATATTTT. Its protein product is CAWSARGSSPPPPSSGNTIYF. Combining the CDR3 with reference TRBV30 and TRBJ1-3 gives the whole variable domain SQTIHQWPATLVQPVGSPLSLECTVEGTSNPNLYWYRQAAGRGLQLLFYSVGIGQISSEVPQNLSASRPQDRQFILSSKKLLLSDSGFYLCAWSARGSSPPPPSSGNTIYFGEGSWLTVV.

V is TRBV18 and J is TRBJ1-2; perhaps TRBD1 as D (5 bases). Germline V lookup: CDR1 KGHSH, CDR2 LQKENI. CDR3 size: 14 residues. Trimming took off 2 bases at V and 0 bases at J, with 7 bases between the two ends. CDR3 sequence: CASSPDRPNYGYTF. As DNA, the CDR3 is TGTGCCAGCTCACCAGACAGACCTAACTATGGCTACACCTTC. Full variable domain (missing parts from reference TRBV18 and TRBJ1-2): NAGVMQNPRHLVRRRGQEARLRCSPMKGHSHVYWYRQLPEEGLKFMVYLQKENIIDESGMPKERFSAEFPKEGPSILRIQQVVRGDSAAYFCASSPDRPNYGYTFGSGTRLTVV.

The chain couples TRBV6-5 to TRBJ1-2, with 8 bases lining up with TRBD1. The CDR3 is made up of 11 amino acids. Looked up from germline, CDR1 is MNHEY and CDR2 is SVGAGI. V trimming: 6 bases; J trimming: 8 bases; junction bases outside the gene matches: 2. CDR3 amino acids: CASSGQGGYTF. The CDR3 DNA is TGTGCCAGCAGCGGACAGGGAGGCTACACCTTC.